The 9 T cell receptor beta chains reported below all come from one sample, sequenced in a study of blood T cell repertoires in COVID-19. Some clones are missing from TCRdb's copy, which holds only in-frame ones; the method was immunoSEQ multiplex PCR. The sample lists almost 200,000 clones; about 85% were seen once. The source material was peripheral blood. The source is a middle-aged woman with COVID-19, enrolled during active disease.

The V and J genes are TRBV6-5 and TRBJ2-6; D gene uncertain. Germline assignment: CDR1 MNHEY and CDR2 SVGAGI. V was pared by 8 bases and J by 0 bases, with 8 bases between. The CDR3 has 14 residues. The CDR3, as DNA: TGTGCCAGCCTGGCCCTCTCTGGGGCCAACGTCCTGACTTTC. Translation: CASLALSGANVLTF.

The chain links TRBV6-5 to TRBJ2-3; D gene unclear. V dropped 6 bases and J dropped 3 bases, with 4 bases sitting between them. The CDR3 loop spans 11 amino acids. The germline gives CDR1 MNHEY, CDR2 SVGAGI. The CDR3 protein is CASRSTDTQYF. The CDR3 nucleotides are TGTGCCAGCAGGTCGACAGATACGCAGTATTTT.

The chain uses TRBV7-8 and TRBJ2-3; the match to TRBD2 covers 10 bases. The CDR3 length is 15 residues. Unmatched junction bases numbered 9, after V lost 2 bases and J lost 10 bases. In germline, CDR1 is SGHVS, CDR2 FQNEAQ. CDR3 nucleotide sequence: TGTGCCAGCAGCTTAATAGCGGGGGGTTCGTTGGCGCAGTATTTT. Translating gives CASSLIAGGSLAQYF.

This clone was seen more than once but under ten times. The chain links TRBV2 to TRBJ2-7; 9 bases map to TRBD1. The CDR3 spans 14 residues. V was pared by 5 bases and J by 3 bases, with 5 bases of the junction left unmatched. CDR1 and CDR2 (germline): SNHLY, FYNNEI. The CDR3: CASSIDRGNYEQYF. The CDR3 DNA reads TGTGCCAGCAGTATCGACAGGGGGAACTACGAGCAGTACTTC.

The chain recombines TRBV11-2 with TRBJ2-3; TRBD2 matches 7 bases. The CDR3 is 19 residues long. CDR1 is SGHAT and CDR2 is FQNNGV in the germline V gene. J was trimmed by 1 base and V by 1 base; bases with no gene match: 14. CDR3 sequence reads: CASSLALASGLLRTDTQYF. CDR3 in DNA: TGTGCCAGCAGCTTAGCCCTGGCTAGCGGTTTACTCCGCACAGATACGCAGTATTTT.

The V and J genes are TRBV27 and TRBJ1-5, with 8 bases fitting TRBD1. V trimming: 6 bases; J trimming: 1 base; junction bases outside the gene matches: 8. Germline V lookup: CDR1 MNHEY, CDR2 SMNVEV (reference sequence). There are 16 residues in the CDR3. The CDR3 region is CASSRAGGASNQPQHF. In DNA, the CDR3 is TGTGCCAGCAGCCGAGCAGGGGGCGCCAGCAATCAGCCCCAGCATTTT.

The genes are TRBV3-1 (or the pseudogene TRBV3-2) and TRBJ2-3; D call uncertain. The germline V gene encodes CDR1 LGHDT and CDR2 YNNKEL (reference sequence). The CDR3 loop spans 17 amino acids. The V end lost 3 bases, the J end lost 0 bases, and 16 bases lay between the germline ends. CDR3 in amino acids: CASSQINLGPSTDTQYF. CDR3 bases: TGTGCCAGCAGCCAGATAAATCTAGGCCCTAGCACAGATACGCAGTATTTT.

This clone was observed a few times. The chain is built from TRBV28 and TRBJ2-2; D unresolved. CDR3 length: 11 amino acids. Germline V CDR1 and CDR2: MDHEN, SYDVKM. Trimming stripped 4 bases from V and 8 bases from J, with 5 bases between. CDR3 in amino acids: CASSSLGELFF. In DNA, the CDR3 is TGTGCCAGCAGTTCCTTAGGGGAGCTGTTTTTT.

Here the CDR3 reads CASSPDGGQPQHF. The DNA of the CDR3 is TGTGCCAGTAGTCCGGACGGAGGACAGCCCCAGCATTTT. The chain recombines TRBV19 with TRBJ1-5; D unclear. The CDR3 sequence is 13 residues long. Trimming removed 5 bases at V and 7 bases at J, with 12 bases between. Per the germline V gene, CDR1 is LNHDA and CDR2 is SQIVND (reference sequence).